The 32 T cell receptor beta chains presented below share a single source sample, sequenced in a study of kidney transplant recipient with SARS-CoV-2 infection. Each CDR3 protein gets one entry after TCRdb re-called the reads with MiXCR. Here the sample spans under 250,000 distinct CDR3 sequences, 25% to 30% being singletons. Sequences were derived from a blood sample, sampled at baseline and around day 110 from a kidney transplant recipient. The receptors shown here come from a male patient aged 25-45 years who had COVID-19 and was a kidney transplant recipient. A share of the T cells may be of graft donor origin.

This clonotype occurred many times. The chain carries TRBV5-1 and TRBJ1-2; D call uncertain. V lost 7 bases to trimming and J lost 4 bases, with 23 bases between them. The CDR3 runs 16 residues. The V gene's germline CDR1 is SGHRS and CDR2 YFSETQ. CDR3 protein: CASEPVSVRKTYGYTF. The DNA for the CDR3 is TGCGCCAGCGAACCAGTATCGGTTCGAAAGACCTATGGCTACACCTTC.

This clonotype was seen many times. The chain combines TRBV5-1 with TRBJ2-7; D might be TRBD1 (6 bases). CDR3 length: 14 residues. V lost 4 bases to trimming and J lost 4 bases, with 15 bases between them. Germline V gene data show CDR1 as SGHRS and CDR2 as YFSETQ. The chain's CDR3 is CASSGGTPGYEQYF. The CDR3 bases are TGCGCCAGCAGCGGTGGGACACCAGGGTACGAGCAGTACTTC.

The rearrangement uses TRBV30 and TRBJ2-5; D not resolved. V was clipped by 5 bases and J by 3 bases, with 16 bases between them. The CDR3 runs to 14 residues. CDR1 and CDR2 (germline): GTSNPN, SVGIG (reference sequence). The CDR3 bases are TGTGCCTGGGGAAGGGTAGGGTGTGAAGAGACCCAGTACTTC. Its translation is CAWGRVGCEETQYF.

On this clonotype: This sequence may be a read error, since a much larger clone differs from it by one base. The chain employs TRBV6-8 and TRBJ2-1; TRBD1 might be the D (6 bases). Per the germline V gene, CDR1 is MNHGY and CDR2 is SAAAGT. This CDR3 has 12 amino acids. Here the CDR3 DNA reads TGTGCCAGCAGTCTACAGGGAAATGGGCAGTTCTTC. Translating gives CASSLQGNGQFF.

This clonotype appeared a few times. This chain links TRBV24-1 with TRBJ2-3, with 7 bases aligning to TRBD1. The CDR3 contains 16 residues. From germline, CDR1 is KGHDR and CDR2 SFDVKD. V shed 4 bases and J 1 base; nucleotides not matched to a gene: 7. The CDR3 DNA sequence: TGTGCCACCAGTGAGGCGACAGGGACCCGCACAGATACGCAGTATTTT. Its translation is CATSEATGTRTDTQYF.

This clonotype has only a few counts. This chain connects TRBV5-4 to TRBJ1-2; D unclear. The CDR3 is made up of 16 amino acids. The germline V gene has CDR1 SGHNT and CDR2 YYREEE (reference sequence). V was clipped by 7 bases and J by 4 bases, with 23 bases between them. CDR3 sequence (DNA): TGTGCCAGCCTAGTAGGCGTACCAGGAAAGACCTATGGCTACACCTTC. It yields the protein CASLVGVPGKTYGYTF.

This clonotype was detected many times. The chain links TRBV5-4 to TRBJ2-2; D remains unclear. V was pared by 1 base and J by 8 bases, with 15 bases between. Germline V gives CDR1 SGHNT, CDR2 YYREEE (reference sequence). The CDR3 has 15 amino acids. CDR3 DNA sequence: TGTGCCAGCAGCTTGATGGTATCGGTTGAAGGGGAGCTGTTTTTT. Protein sequence: CASSLMVSVEGELFF.

As to this clonotype: This may stem from a read error, because a much larger clone lies one nucleotide away. V gene TRBV24-1 combines with J gene TRBJ2-5, with D perhaps TRBD2 (5 bases). Germline assignment: CDR1 KGHDR and CDR2 SFDVKD. Deletions cut 2 bases from V and 9 bases from J, with 15 bases between. The CDR3 totals 14 residues. CDR3 sequence (DNA): TGTGCCACCAGTGATTGGACTGGCCGTGGCCCCCAGTACTTC. Protein: CATSDWTGRGPQYF.

The sample holds many counts of this clonotype. V gene TRBV13 combines with J gene TRBJ1-3; D is undetermined. The CDR3 has 16 residues. V was shortened by 4 bases and J by 4 bases, with 17 bases between the two germline ends. CDR1 is PRHDT, CDR2 FYEKMQ, per germline (reference sequence). The CDR3 DNA reads TGTGCCAGCAGCTCCCGGAGAATCGGTTCGGGAAACACCATATATTTT. The encoded protein is CASSSRRIGSGNTIYF.

This clonotype appeared a few times. The chain employs TRBV20-1 and TRBJ2-1; D perhaps matches TRBD1 (5 bases). This CDR3 has 11 residues. Germline V CDR1 and CDR2: DFQATT, SNEGSKA (reference sequence). Trimming stripped 6 bases from V and 13 bases from J, with 16 bases between. The DNA for the CDR3 is TGCAGTGCCCCCATAGACAGAGTACAGTTCTTC. Amino acid sequence: CSAPIDRVQFF.

This clonotype came up once. A much larger clone sits a single nucleotide away, making a read error possible. The CDR3, as DNA: TGTACCACCAGTGATTTGGGGGACATCTCCCAAGAGACCCAGTACTTC. It codes for CTTSDLGDISQETQYF. This chain connects TRBV24-1 to TRBJ2-5; a possible D gene is TRBD1 (6 bases). CDR3 length equals 16 residues. CDR1 is KGHDR and CDR2 is SFDVKD in the germline V gene.

This clonotype was recorded many times. The V and J genes are TRBV20-1 and TRBJ1-2; D call uncertain. Germline assignment: CDR1 DFQATT and CDR2 SNEGSKA (reference sequence). This CDR3 is built from 16 residues. V lost 5 bases and J 4 bases, leaving 23 bases between the germline ends. The CDR3 DNA sequence: TGCAGTGCTGGTATAGCGCTGTTTCGAAAGACCTATGGCTACACCTTC. Translating it yields CSAGIALFRKTYGYTF.

This clonotype was seen at least ten times. The genes are TRBV5-1 and TRBJ2-5; D possibly corresponds to TRBD1 (5 bases). Germline-derived CDR1 and CDR2 are SGHRS and YFSETQ. V lost 0 bases and J lost 2, with 8 bases in between. The CDR3 spans 14 residues. For the CDR3, the DNA is TGCGCCAGCAGCTTGGTGCAGGGTCAAGAGACCCAGTACTTC. Its protein product is CASSLVQGQETQYF. The whole variable domain, filled in from reference TRBV5-1 and TRBJ2-5, reads KAGVTQTPRYLIKTRGQQVTLSCSPISGHRSVSWYQQTPGQGLQFLFEYFSETQRNKGNFPGRFSGRQFSNSRSEMNVSTLELGDSALYLCASSLVQGQETQYFGPGTRLLVL.

This clonotype was detected many times. V and J are TRBV29-1 and TRBJ2-2; no clear D gene. This CDR3 has 13 amino acids. V was cut by 1 base and J by 1 base, with 4 bases left in between. Germline V CDR1 and CDR2: SQVTM, ANQGSEA. The CDR3: CSVEVVNTGELFF. The CDR3 DNA is TGCAGCGTTGAAGTGGTGAACACCGGGGAGCTGTTTTTT.

This clonotype has ten or more counts. The rearrangement uses TRBV7-2 and TRBJ2-7, with D hard to call. The V end was cut by 0 bases, the J end by 7 bases, with 13 bases between. Germline CDR1 SGHTA, CDR2 FQGNSA. The CDR3 totals 14 residues. This CDR3 reads CASSLAGLVSEQYF. CDR3 nucleotide sequence: TGTGCCAGCAGCTTAGCTGGCCTTGTGAGTGAGCAGTACTTC. The full variable domain, in which reference TRBV7-2 and TRBJ2-7 provide the parts outside the CDR3, is GAGVSQSPSNKVTEKGKDVELRCDPISGHTALYWYRQSLGQGLEFLIYFQGNSAPDKSGLPSDRFSAERTGGSVSTLTIQRTQQEDSAVYLCASSLAGLVSEQYFGPGTRLTVT.

The table lists this clonotype with many counts. The rearrangement joins TRBV18 to TRBJ2-2, with D unresolved. The CDR3 length is 16 residues. V was clipped by 6 bases and J by 1 base, with 15 bases between them. CDR1 and CDR2 from the germline V gene are KGHSH and LQKENI. The CDR3 DNA reads as TGTGCCAGCTCCCCCTTACTATATGAGAACACCGGGGAGCTGTTTTTT. This translates into CASSPLLYENTGELFF.

In the case of this clonotype: Sequence at one end of the junction differs from germline and may be a read error. The V call is TRBV29-1, the J call TRBJ2-7; TRBD1 agrees at 8 bases. CDR1 and CDR2 (germline): SQVTM, ANQGSEA. The CDR3 has 13 amino acids. The CDR3 bases are TGCAGCGTGCGCGGGACAGGTCTGCACGAGCAGTGCTTC. It codes for CSVRGTGLHEQCF.

A word on this clonotype: This may stem from a read error, because a much larger clone lies one nucleotide away. The rearrangement joins TRBV7-4 to TRBJ1-2; D gene ambiguous. The CDR3 has 17 amino acids. V was clipped by 5 bases and J by 4 bases, with 23 bases between them. Germline V gene lookup returns CDR1 SGHVT and CDR2 SQSDAQ. This chain's CDR3 is CASSIKHLARKTYGYTF. The CDR3 bases are TGTGCCAGCAGCATCAAGCATTTAGCTCGAAAGACCTATGGCTACACCTTC.

The chain is built from TRBV29-1 and TRBJ2-3; possible D gene TRBD1, 6 bases. Germline CDR1 reads SQVTM; CDR2 reads ANQGSEA. V was shortened by 7 bases and J by 4 bases, with 15 bases between the two germline ends. This CDR3 is 13 amino acids long. CDR3 DNA sequence: TGCAGCGCATTACAGGGTATCTCAGATACGCAGTATTTT. This codes for CSALQGISDTQYF.

This clonotype was detected many times. The genes are TRBV7-3 and TRBJ2-2, with TRBD2 as a possible D gene (7 bases). Germline V gene sequence: CDR1 SGHTA, CDR2 FQGTGA. The CDR3 covers 18 residues. V dropped 5 bases and J dropped 5 bases, with 24 bases sitting between them. Here the CDR3 reads CASSNTGLGGSGTGELFF. DNA for the CDR3: TGTGCCAGCAGCAACACAGGGCTCGGCGGGAGTGGTACCGGGGAGCTGTTTTTT.

This clonotype has a count of ten or more. Here the CDR3 reads CASSPGVRTEAFF. The CDR3 region has the DNA TGTGCCAGTAGTCCGGGGGTAAGGACTGAAGCTTTCTTT. The chain links TRBV19 to TRBJ1-1; D is perhaps TRBD1 (5 bases). V gave up 5 bases and J gave up 5 bases, with 12 bases separating them. This CDR3 has 13 amino acids. Germline V gives CDR1 LNHDA, CDR2 SQIVND (reference sequence).

This clonotype was counted ten times or more. The V and J genes are TRBV10-3 and TRBJ2-5; 10 positions agree with TRBD1. The V gene end was trimmed by 10 bases and the J gene end by 5 bases; junction bases not matched to a gene: 16. Germline-derived CDR1 and CDR2 are ENHRY and SYGVKD. The CDR3 is made up of 16 amino acids. CDR3 DNA sequence: TGTGCCACCCGGCGGGGACAGGGGCGGTCAGGGGAGACCCAGTACTTC. It encodes CATRRGQGRSGETQYF.

The table lists this clonotype with a count of one. A read error may be the cause here, since a much bigger clone is one base away. The V gene is TRBV15, the J gene TRBJ1-3; 7 positions agree with TRBD1. The V and J ends lost 7 bases and 0 bases, in that order; junction bases with no gene match: 6. The CDR3 is 15 amino acids. CDR1 is LNHNV, CDR2 YYDKDF, per germline (reference sequence). CDR3: CATILQGSSGNTIYF. CDR3 in DNA: TGTGCCACCATACTACAGGGGAGCTCTGGAAACACCATATATTTT. Full variable domain (rest looked up from reference TRBV15 and TRBJ1-3): DAMVIQNPRYQVTQFGKPVTLSCSQTLNHNVMYWYQQKSSQAPKLLFHYYDKDFNNEADTPDNFQSRRPNTSFCFLDIRSPGLGDTAMYLCATILQGSSGNTIYFGEGSWLTVV.

This clonotype has a count of ten or more. V usage is TRBV6-5 and J usage is TRBJ1-6; D is undetermined. Trimming removed 2 bases from V and 7 bases from J, with 9 bases in between. CDR3 length: 14 amino acids. The V gene's germline CDR1 is MNHEY and CDR2 SVGAGI. CDR3 in amino acids: CASSYRQHNSPLHF. CDR3 in DNA: TGTGCCAGCAGTTACCGACAACACAATTCACCCCTCCACTTT.

Comment on this clonotype: Given a much more abundant clone one base away, this may be a read error. Because it lacks the conserved phenylalanine or tryptophan at the end, this CDR3 is likely a read error. The chain has TRBV11-2 and TRBJ1-2, with D uncertain. The CDR3 runs 17 residues. Trimming took 5 bases from V and 4 from J, leaving 23 bases between them. CDR1 is SGHAT and CDR2 is FQNNGV in the germline V gene. CDR3 bases: TGTGCCAGCAGCGTTTTATTAACAAGCAGAAAGACCTATGGCTACACCCTC. Protein product: CASSVLLTSRKTYGYTL.

Ten or more counts support this clonotype. The chain has TRBV11-2 and TRBJ1-2; D gene ambiguous. This CDR3 has 13 amino acids. Germline V gene sequence: CDR1 SGHAT, CDR2 FQNNGV. The V end lost 4 bases, the J end lost 8 bases, and 14 bases lay between the germline ends. CDR3 DNA: TGTGCCAGCAGCTCAGGCCCGAAGTTCGGCTACACCTTC. Its translation is CASSSGPKFGYTF.

This clonotype was found many times. V gene TRBV7-9 combines with J gene TRBJ2-7; D not certain. V lost 4 bases and J lost 1, with 8 bases in between. The CDR3 consists of 13 residues. Germline CDR1 SEHNR, CDR2 FQNEAQ (reference sequence). The CDR3 here is CASSSWGSYEQYF. CDR3 in DNA: TGTGCCAGCAGCTCGTGGGGTTCCTACGAGCAGTACTTC.

Remarks on this clonotype: A much larger clonotype is one base distant, so this may be a read error. The chain is built from TRBV29-1 and TRBJ1-2; D gene uncertain. Germline V gene data show CDR1 as SQVTM and CDR2 as ANQGSEA. V was trimmed by 5 bases and J by 7 bases, leaving 20 bases between them. This CDR3 is built from 14 residues. Here the CDR3 DNA reads TGCAGCGTTATAGGCCCACAGTCAGAAACTGGCTACACCTTC. Translation gives CSVIGPQSETGYTF. The full variable domain, rest sourced from reference TRBV29-1 and TRBJ1-2, is SAVISQKPSRDICQRGTSLTIQCQVDSQVTMMFWYRQQPGQSLTLIATANQGSEATYESGFVIDKFPISRPNLTFSTLTVSNMSPEDSSIYLCSVIGPQSETGYTFGSGTRLTVV.

This clonotype has at least ten counts. The chain couples TRBV5-6 to TRBJ2-7; D is perhaps TRBD2 (5 bases). Trimming removed 0 bases at V and 4 bases at J, with 14 bases between. The CDR3 covers 15 residues. CDR1 and CDR2 from the germline V gene are SGHDT and YYEEEE. The CDR3 region is CASSLGSGSRYEQYF. As DNA, the CDR3 is TGTGCCAGCAGCTTGGGGTCGGGGTCACGTTACGAGCAGTACTTC.

The count of this clonotype is one. This may come from a read error, since a much larger clone is one base off. The chain has TRBV3-1 and TRBJ1-1; TRBD1 agrees at 12 bases. The germline CDR1 and CDR2 sequences are LGHDT and YNNKEL (reference sequence). The CDR3 spans 16 residues. Written as DNA, the CDR3 is TGTGCCAGCAGCCAGGGTTTGGGACAGGGGGCTATTGAAGTTTTCTTT. Translated, it gives CASSQGLGQGAIEVFF.

On this clonotype: The germline gene is not matched at one end of the junction; a read error may be the cause. The V call is TRBV5-5, the J call TRBJ2-5; no clear D gene. From germline, CDR1 is SGHKS and CDR2 YYEKEE (reference sequence). CDR3 length equals 14 residues. CDR3 bases: TGTGCCAGCACCTTGAGGTTCACCAAAGAGACCCAGTACTTC. It specifies CASTLRFTKETQYF.

In its sample, this clonotype was seen many times. This chain joins TRBV6-5 and TRBJ1-4; 8 bases line up with TRBD1. V lost 6 bases, J lost 7 bases, and 16 bases stayed unmatched. CDR3 length equals 17 residues. Germline CDR1 MNHEY, CDR2 SVGAGI. CDR3 loop: CASSVGSQGVLAEKLFF. The CDR3 DNA is TGTGCCAGCAGCGTGGGGTCACAGGGGGTATTGGCTGAAAAACTGTTTTTT.